This TCR beta chain was sequenced during a study of T cell responses to AZD1222 COVID-19 vaccine. General observations from the study: The number of AZD1222 recipients seropositive at baseline was only five or six. Females made up more of the donors, who were largely white British, and clonal diversity may have come out too low. Researchers report vaccine-associated CD4 TCRs spanning spike, with dominance at 160-218 and 743-854. No repertoire was sampled before or during the peak T cell response, only after it.

Sequencing was performed with immunoSEQ multiplex PCR; in TCRdb, only in-frame clones are kept and a portion is missing. Of approximately 140,000 clones listed, around 93% are singletons. Note on this clone: Its antigen is currently unknown.

This CDR3 comprises 14 residues. Sequencing used peripheral blood, obtained on day 0 of AZD1222 vaccination. The chain is built from TRBV21-1 and TRBJ1-5; the table's TRBD1 call for D was not verified on the DNA. TRBV21-1 is given as a pseudogene. The clonotype comes from an adult in good health. Here the CDR3 DNA reads TGTGCCAGCAGCCCTCGACAGTCATATCAGCCCCAGCATTTT. Protein product: CASSPRQSYQPQHF.